This paragraph covers one T cell receptor beta chain sequence. The sample is drawn from a study of blood T cell repertoires in COVID-19. V was shortened by 1 base and J by 0 bases, with 7 bases between the two germline ends. This CDR3 is built from 15 residues. Germline CDR1 and CDR2: SGHDN and FVKESK. Sequenced by immunoSEQ multiplex PCR; TCRdb stores in-frame clones only, minus some. The repertoire consists of about 160,000 clones, with approximately 80% occurring once and the leading ten covering under 7%. This chain connects TRBV14 to TRBJ1-3; D unresolved. The receptor's source is a man aged 35-49 years who had recovered from COVID-19. Sequencing was performed on PBMCs or T cells enriched from blood (not recorded which). DNA of the CDR3: TGTGCCAGCAGCCAAGTCGGGAGCTCTGGAAACACCATATATTTT. Its protein product is CASSQVGSSGNTIYF.